Listed below are T cell receptor beta chains from one sample, sequenced in a study of cytomegalovirus exposure and HLA in healthy donors. TCRdb keeps only in-frame clones here, not all; method: immunoSEQ multiplex PCR. Here the sample spans over 100,000 clones, 65% to 75% being singletons. The sample comprised PBMCs. These receptors all come from a man aged 25 to 45 in good health and CMV-seropositive. The CDR3 runs from the conserved cysteine through the conserved F or W. Each record gives: D gene, J gene, V gene, clone size, CDR3 protein, CDR3 DNA. A D gene is named only where the DNA matches it firmly. Rows may omit the clone size; those that give it use once, few, many or a size class.

d_call: TRBD1; j_call: TRBJ1-1; v_call: TRBV15; clone_size: -; cdr3_aa: CATSREGGRPNTEAFF; cdr3_nt: TGTGCCACCAGCAGAGAAGGGGGCAGACCGAACACTGAAGCTTTCTTT
d_call: -; j_call: TRBJ2-7; v_call: TRBV7-9; clone_size: -; cdr3_aa: CASSFDSYEQYF; cdr3_nt: TGTGCCAGCAGCTTTGACAGCTACGAGCAGTACTTC
d_call: TRBD1; j_call: TRBJ2-1; v_call: TRBV5-1; clone_size: -; cdr3_aa: CASSTGTGRNEQFF; cdr3_nt: TGCGCCAGCAGCACCGGGACAGGGAGGAATGAGCAGTTCTTC
d_call: -; j_call: TRBJ1-3; v_call: TRBV6-6; clone_size: -; cdr3_aa: CASSSGGQYGNTIYF; cdr3_nt: TGTGCCAGCAGTTCCGGAGGACAGTACGGAAACACCATATATTTT
d_call: -; j_call: TRBJ1-1; v_call: TRBV30; clone_size: -; cdr3_aa: CAWSTGQNTEAFF; cdr3_nt: TGTGCCTGGAGTACGGGACAGAACACTGAAGCTTTCTTT
d_call: TRBD1; j_call: TRBJ2-7; v_call: TRBV5-1; clone_size: -; cdr3_aa: CASSLAPGTGGEQYF; cdr3_nt: TGCGCCAGCAGCTTGGCCCCCGGGACAGGGGGCGAGCAGTACTTC
d_call: -; j_call: TRBJ1-2; v_call: TRBV5-1; clone_size: -; cdr3_aa: CASSFQGGGDGYTF; cdr3_nt: TGCGCCAGCAGCTTTCAGGGCGGTGGAGATGGCTACACCTTC
d_call: -; j_call: TRBJ1-1; v_call: TRBV7-9; clone_size: many; cdr3_aa: CASSPVGTRANTEAFF; cdr3_nt: TGTGCCAGCAGCCCGGTCGGGACTCGGGCGAACACTGAAGCTTTCTTT
d_call: TRBD2; j_call: TRBJ2-3; v_call: TRBV19; clone_size: -; cdr3_aa: CASSITGTSGTDTQYF; cdr3_nt: TGTGCCAGTAGTATCACCGGGACTAGCGGCACAGATACGCAGTATTTT
d_call: -; j_call: TRBJ2-3; v_call: TRBV5-4; clone_size: -; cdr3_aa: CASRTQVGGTDTQYF; cdr3_nt: TGTGCCAGCAGAACTCAGGTGGGCGGCACAGATACGCAGTATTTT